One and the same sample provided the 5 T cell receptor beta chains below, sequenced in a study of T cells after posttransplantation cyclophosphamide. The assay was immunoSEQ multiplex PCR, and TCRdb's table has in-frame clones only and misses some. The sample has roughly 3,600 clones, around 62% seen once. Source material: memory CD8+ T cells sorted from blood. All receptors come from a man aged 30 to 39 in good health and a related stem cell transplant donor.

This chain uses TRBV6-1 with TRBJ2-3; the D gene is possibly TRBD2 (6 bases). The ends were cut back, 5 bases at V and 8 bases at J, with 20 bases in the middle. CDR1 is MNHNS and CDR2 is SASEGT in the germline V gene. The CDR3 has 15 amino acids. CDR3 protein: CASSTAGPPVGTQYF. CDR3 DNA sequence: TGTGCCAGCAGTACAGCGGGCCCCCCTGTCGGTACGCAGTATTTT.

Only one count was recorded for this clone. CDR3 nucleotides: TGTGCCAGCAGCCCTGAGGGACTAAACACCGGGGAGCTGTTTTTT. It specifies CASSPEGLNTGELFF. V and J are TRBV7-6 and TRBJ2-2, with TRBD2 identical over 7 bases. Germline CDR1 SGHVS, CDR2 FNYEAQ. The CDR3 is 15 residues long. J was trimmed by 2 bases and V by 5 bases; bases with no gene match: 5.

The chain carries TRBV7-2 and TRBJ1-2; a possible D gene is TRBD1 (6 bases). This CDR3 is built from 16 residues. From germline, CDR1 is SGHTA and CDR2 FQGNSA. V shed 5 bases and J shed 4 bases, with 20 bases lying between them. The CDR3, as DNA: TGTGCCAGCAGCCCATCGGGACACTCCTACCTCTATGGCTACACCTTC. Its protein is CASSPSGHSYLYGYTF.

The chain joins TRBV27 to TRBJ2-5; 9 nucleotides align to TRBD1. The J call may not be correct, given that the DNA end is closer to TRBJ2-7. Germline V gene sequence: CDR1 MNHEY, CDR2 SMNVEV (reference sequence). The CDR3 length is 15 residues. CDR3 sequence: CASSLSGQGTYEQYF. The DNA for the CDR3 is TGTGCCAGCAGTTTGTCGGGACAGGGAACCTACGAGCAGTACTTC.

CDR3 sequence reads: CASSSPGQYNEQFF. As DNA, the CDR3 is TGTGCCAGCAGTTCGCCGGGACAGTACAATGAGCAGTTCTTC. This chain connects TRBV27 to TRBJ2-1, with TRBD1 identical over 7 bases. The CDR3 consists of 14 residues. V shed 4 bases and J 4 bases; nucleotides not matched to a gene: 4. Germline assignment: CDR1 MNHEY and CDR2 SMNVEV (reference sequence).